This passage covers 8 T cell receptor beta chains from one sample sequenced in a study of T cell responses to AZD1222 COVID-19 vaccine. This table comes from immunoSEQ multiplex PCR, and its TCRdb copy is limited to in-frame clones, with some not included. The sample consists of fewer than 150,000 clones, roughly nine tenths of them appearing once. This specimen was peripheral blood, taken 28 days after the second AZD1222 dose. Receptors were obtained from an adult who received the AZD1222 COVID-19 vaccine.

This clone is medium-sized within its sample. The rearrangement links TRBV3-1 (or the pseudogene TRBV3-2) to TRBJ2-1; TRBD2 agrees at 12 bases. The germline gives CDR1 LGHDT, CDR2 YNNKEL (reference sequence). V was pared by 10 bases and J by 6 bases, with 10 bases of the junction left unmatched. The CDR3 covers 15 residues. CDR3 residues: CATTHTSGRLNEQFF. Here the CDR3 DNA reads TGTGCCACCACACACACTAGCGGGAGGCTCAATGAGCAGTTCTTC.

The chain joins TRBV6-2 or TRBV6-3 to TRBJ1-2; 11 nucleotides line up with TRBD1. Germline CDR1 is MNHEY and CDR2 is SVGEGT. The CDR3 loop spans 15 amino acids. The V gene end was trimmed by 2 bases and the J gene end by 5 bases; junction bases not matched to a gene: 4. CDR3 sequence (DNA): TGTGCCAGCAGTTACACCGGACAGGGGGCGTATGGCTACACCTTC. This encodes CASSYTGQGAYGYTF.

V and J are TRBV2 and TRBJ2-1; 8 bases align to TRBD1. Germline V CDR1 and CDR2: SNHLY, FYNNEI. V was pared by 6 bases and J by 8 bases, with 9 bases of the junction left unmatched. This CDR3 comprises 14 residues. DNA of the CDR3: TGTGCCAGCAGCCCGGACAGGGTTAGGGATGAGCAGTTCTTC. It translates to CASSPDRVRDEQFF.

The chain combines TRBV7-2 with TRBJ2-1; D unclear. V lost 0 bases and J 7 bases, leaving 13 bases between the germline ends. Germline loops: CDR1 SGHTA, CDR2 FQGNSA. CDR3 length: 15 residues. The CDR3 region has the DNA TGTGCCAGCAGCTTAGCAGGTCAACTTTGGAATGAGCAGTTCTTC. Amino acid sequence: CASSLAGQLWNEQFF. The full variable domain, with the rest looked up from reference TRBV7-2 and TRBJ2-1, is GAGVSQSPSNKVTEKGKDVELRCDPISGHTALYWYRQSLGQGLEFLIYFQGNSAPDKSGLPSDRFSAERTGGSVSTLTIQRTQQEDSAVYLCASSLAGQLWNEQFFGPGTRLTVL.

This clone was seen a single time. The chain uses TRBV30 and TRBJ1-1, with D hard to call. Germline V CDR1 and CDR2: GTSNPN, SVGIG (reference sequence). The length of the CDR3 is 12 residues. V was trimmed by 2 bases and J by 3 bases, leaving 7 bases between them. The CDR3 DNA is TGTGCCTGGAGTACAAGTCACACTGAAGCTTTCTTT. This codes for CAWSTSHTEAFF.

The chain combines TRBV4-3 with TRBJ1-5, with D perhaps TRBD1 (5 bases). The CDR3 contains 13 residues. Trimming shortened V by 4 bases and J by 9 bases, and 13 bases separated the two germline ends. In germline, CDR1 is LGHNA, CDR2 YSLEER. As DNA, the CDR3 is TGCGCCAGCAGCCCGGGGGTGCGTCTGCCCCAGCATTTT. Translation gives CASSPGVRLPQHF.

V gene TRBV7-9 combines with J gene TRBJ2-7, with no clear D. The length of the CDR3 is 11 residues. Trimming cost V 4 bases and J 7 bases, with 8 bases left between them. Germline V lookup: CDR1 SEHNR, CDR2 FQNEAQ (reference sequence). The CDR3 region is CASSSLGEQYV. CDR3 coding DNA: TGTGCCAGCAGCTCCCTCGGAGAGCAGTACGTC.

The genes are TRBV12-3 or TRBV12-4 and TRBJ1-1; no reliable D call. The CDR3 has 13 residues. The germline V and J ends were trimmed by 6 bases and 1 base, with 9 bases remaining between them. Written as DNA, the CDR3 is TGTGCCAGCAGCATCAGCGAGAACACTGAAGCTTTCTTT. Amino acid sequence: CASSISENTEAFF.